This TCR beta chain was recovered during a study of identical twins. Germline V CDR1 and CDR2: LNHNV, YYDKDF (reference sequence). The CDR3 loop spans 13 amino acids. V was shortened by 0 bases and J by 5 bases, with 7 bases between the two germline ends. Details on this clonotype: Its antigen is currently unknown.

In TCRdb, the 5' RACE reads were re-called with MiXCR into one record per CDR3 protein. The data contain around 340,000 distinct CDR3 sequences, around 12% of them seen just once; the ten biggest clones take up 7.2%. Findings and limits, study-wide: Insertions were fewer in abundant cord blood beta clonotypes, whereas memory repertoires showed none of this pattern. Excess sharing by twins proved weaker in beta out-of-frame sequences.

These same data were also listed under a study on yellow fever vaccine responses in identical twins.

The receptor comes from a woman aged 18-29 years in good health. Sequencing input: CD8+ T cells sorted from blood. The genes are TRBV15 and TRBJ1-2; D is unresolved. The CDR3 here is CATSRDSGYGYTF. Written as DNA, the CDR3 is TGTGCCACCAGCAGAGATTCCGGTTATGGCTACACCTTC.